The rows below give T cell receptor beta chains drawn from one sample of a study of cytomegalovirus exposure and HLA in healthy donors. This table comes from immunoSEQ multiplex PCR, and its TCRdb copy is limited to in-frame clones, with some not included. The data show over 150,000 clones, around 82% seen once. The sample was PBMCs. These receptors all stem from a woman in her thirties or forties in good health and CMV-seropositive. CDR3s include the opening cysteine and the closing phenylalanine or tryptophan. D genes are given only for firm matches. A row's size may be missing; if present it is once, few, many or a size class.

V gene: TRBV15; J gene: TRBJ2-3; clone size: NA; D gene: TRBD2; CDR3 DNA: TGTGCCACCAGCCCCCGGACTAGCGGGAAGACAGATACGCAGTATTTT; CDR3 protein: CATSPRTSGKTDTQYF
V gene: TRBV7-3; J gene: TRBJ2-3; clone size: NA; D gene: TRBD2; CDR3 DNA: TGTGCCAGCAGCTTAGGTCCTAGCGGGCTTAGCACAGATACGCAGTATTTT; CDR3 protein: CASSLGPSGLSTDTQYF
V gene: TRBV27; J gene: TRBJ2-3; clone size: NA; D gene: TRBD2; CDR3 DNA: TGTGCCAGCAGTTTAAGGGCTAGCGGGACCTCCCGCACAGATACGCAGTATTTT; CDR3 protein: CASSLRASGTSRTDTQYF
V gene: TRBV12-5; J gene: TRBJ2-7; clone size: NA; D gene: NA; CDR3 DNA: TGTGCTAGTGGACGACCGGGACTGGGTAGCGAGCAGTACTTC; CDR3 protein: CASGRPGLGSEQYF
V gene: TRBV28; J gene: TRBJ2-3; clone size: NA; D gene: TRBD2; CDR3 DNA: TGTGCCAGCAGTACTAGCGGGAGAGGAGGAACGGATACGCAGTATTTT; CDR3 protein: CASSTSGRGGTDTQYF
V gene: TRBV10-3; J gene: TRBJ2-7; clone size: NA; D gene: TRBD2; CDR3 DNA: TGTGCCATCAGTGTCACTAGCGGGGCTAGCTCCTACGAGCAGTACTTC; CDR3 protein: CAISVTSGASSYEQYF
V gene: TRBV5-1; J gene: TRBJ1-4; clone size: NA; D gene: NA; CDR3 DNA: TGCGCCAGCAGCTTGGCCCCGGAAGGAGGGCTGGAAAAACTGTTTTTT; CDR3 protein: CASSLAPEGGLEKLFF
V gene: TRBV5-1; J gene: TRBJ2-1; clone size: NA; D gene: TRBD2; CDR3 DNA: TGCGCCAGCAGCCTCGAGGGAGGGCGGTACAATGAGCAGTTCTTC; CDR3 protein: CASSLEGGRYNEQFF
V gene: TRBV2; J gene: TRBJ1-1; clone size: once; D gene: NA; CDR3 DNA: TGTGCCACAAATCTCAGGCTGAACACTGAAGCTTTCTTT; CDR3 protein: CATNLRLNTEAFF
V gene: TRBV30; J gene: TRBJ1-5; clone size: NA; D gene: NA; CDR3 DNA: TGTGCCTGGCAACCCCCAGGGGCTCAGCCCCAGCATTTT; CDR3 protein: CAWQPPGAQPQHF
V gene: TRBV2; J gene: TRBJ1-5; clone size: NA; D gene: NA; CDR3 DNA: TGTGCCAGCAGTGAAGCGAGGGTTCCAGGGGCCGCTGGTAGCAATCAGCCCCAGCATTTT; CDR3 protein: CASSEARVPGAAGSNQPQHF
V gene: TRBV5-1; J gene: TRBJ2-1; clone size: NA; D gene: TRBD1; CDR3 DNA: TGCGCCAGCAGCTTGTGGAGACAGGGGCGCAGCGATGAGCAGTTCTTC; CDR3 protein: CASSLWRQGRSDEQFF
V gene: TRBV7-2; J gene: TRBJ2-1; clone size: NA; D gene: TRBD2; CDR3 DNA: TGTGCCAGCAGCTTCCTAGCGGGAGACTACAATGAGCAGTTCTTC; CDR3 protein: CASSFLAGDYNEQFF
V gene: TRBV4-1; J gene: TRBJ2-7; clone size: NA; D gene: NA; CDR3 DNA: TGCGCCAGCAGCCCCCGAGGGGGGGAGGGCCGCTACGAGCAGTACTTC; CDR3 protein: CASSPRGGEGRYEQYF
V gene: TRBV11-2; J gene: TRBJ1-1; clone size: NA; D gene: TRBD1; CDR3 DNA: TGTGCCAGCAGCTTAGGAGGGACAGATAATGAAGCTTTCTTT; CDR3 protein: CASSLGGTDNEAFF
V gene: TRBV29-1; J gene: TRBJ1-1; clone size: NA; D gene: NA; CDR3 DNA: TGCAGCGTTGGACATAACACTGAAGCTTTCTTT; CDR3 protein: CSVGHNTEAFF
V gene: TRBV6-1; J gene: TRBJ1-5; clone size: few; D gene: NA; CDR3 DNA: TGTGCCAGCAGTCCTAATGGGGGGGGCCTTCAGCCCCAGCATTTT; CDR3 protein: CASSPNGGGLQPQHF
V gene: TRBV5-4; J gene: TRBJ1-1; clone size: NA; D gene: NA; CDR3 DNA: TGTGCCAGCAGGACAGGCCTGAACACTGAAGCTTTCTTT; CDR3 protein: CASRTGLNTEAFF
V gene: TRBV5-1; J gene: TRBJ2-7; clone size: NA; D gene: TRBD1; CDR3 DNA: TGCGCCAGCAGCTTGGGCGACAGGGGGGATGAGCAGTACTTC; CDR3 protein: CASSLGDRGDEQYF
V gene: TRBV30; J gene: TRBJ2-1; clone size: NA; D gene: NA; CDR3 DNA: TGTGCCTGGAAGCAAGAGACTCTGCAGTTCTTC; CDR3 protein: CAWKQETLQFF
V gene: TRBV9; J gene: TRBJ2-1; clone size: NA; D gene: NA; CDR3 DNA: TGTGCCAGCAGCGTAGGTGTGACTAGCAATGAGCAGTTCTTC; CDR3 protein: CASSVGVTSNEQFF
V gene: TRBV19; J gene: TRBJ1-5; clone size: once; D gene: NA; CDR3 DNA: TGTGCCAGTAGTATTGCGGGTCAGCCCCAGCATTTT; CDR3 protein: CASSIAGQPQHF
V gene: TRBV7-3; J gene: TRBJ1-3; clone size: NA; D gene: TRBD1; CDR3 DNA: TGTGCCAGCAGCAAGGACAGGGCGAACACCATATATTTT; CDR3 protein: CASSKDRANTIYF
V gene: TRBV10-2; J gene: TRBJ2-6; clone size: NA; D gene: NA; CDR3 DNA: TGCGCCAGCAGTGAGTCGGTTTCAGGGCCTGGGGGGGCCAACGTCCTGACTTTC; CDR3 protein: CASSESVSGPGGANVLTF
V gene: TRBV4-1; J gene: TRBJ2-6; clone size: NA; D gene: TRBD1; CDR3 DNA: TGCGCCAGCAGCAAAGAACCGGGACAGGGGGCATCTGGGGCCAACGTCCTGACTTTC; CDR3 protein: CASSKEPGQGASGANVLTF
V gene: TRBV2; J gene: TRBJ2-3; clone size: NA; D gene: TRBD1; CDR3 DNA: TGTGCCAGCAGTGAAGAGCAGGGGGCGTTTAAAGATACGCAGTATTTT; CDR3 protein: CASSEEQGAFKDTQYF
V gene: TRBV11-1; J gene: TRBJ2-1; clone size: NA; D gene: TRBD1; CDR3 DNA: TGTGCCAGCAGCCCAGGTCCCGGGACAGGGAACAATGAGCAGTTCTTC; CDR3 protein: CASSPGPGTGNNEQFF
V gene: TRBV10-3; J gene: TRBJ2-1; clone size: NA; D gene: NA; CDR3 DNA: TGTGCCATCGAGTCTAGCTCCTACAATGAGCAGTTCTTC; CDR3 protein: CAIESSSYNEQFF
V gene: TRBV27; J gene: TRBJ1-1; clone size: NA; D gene: NA; CDR3 DNA: TGTGCCAGCAGTTTAGACTGGAACACTGAAGCTTTCTTT; CDR3 protein: CASSLDWNTEAFF
V gene: TRBV9; J gene: TRBJ2-3; clone size: NA; D gene: TRBD2; CDR3 DNA: TGTGCCAGCAGCGTAGAGGGACTAGCGGGAGGAGATACGCAGTATTTT; CDR3 protein: CASSVEGLAGGDTQYF
V gene: TRBV19; J gene: TRBJ2-7; clone size: few; D gene: NA; CDR3 DNA: TGTGCCAGTAGTATTCCGGGAGCAGGTGGCGAGCAGTACTTC; CDR3 protein: CASSIPGAGGEQYF
V gene: TRBV27; J gene: TRBJ2-2; clone size: NA; D gene: NA; CDR3 DNA: TGTGCCAGCAGTTTGGGGGGACTCTCCCCTAGCGCCGGGGAGCTGTTTTTT; CDR3 protein: CASSLGGLSPSAGELFF
V gene: TRBV5-1; J gene: TRBJ1-3; clone size: NA; D gene: TRBD1; CDR3 DNA: TGCGCCAGCAGCTTGTCGGGACAGCAAGCTGGAAACACCATATATTTT; CDR3 protein: CASSLSGQQAGNTIYF
V gene: TRBV6-5; J gene: TRBJ2-7; clone size: NA; D gene: TRBD1; CDR3 DNA: TGTGCCAGCAGACCGGGACAGGTGTACGAGCAGTACTTC; CDR3 protein: CASRPGQVYEQYF
V gene: TRBV4-2; J gene: TRBJ2-3; clone size: few; D gene: TRBD1; CDR3 DNA: TGTGCCAGCAGCCAAGAGGGGTGGGGCGGGACAGGGGGCACAGATACGCAGTATTTT; CDR3 protein: CASSQEGWGGTGGTDTQYF
V gene: TRBV7-9; J gene: TRBJ2-3; clone size: NA; D gene: TRBD1; CDR3 DNA: TGTGCCAGCTCGGGACAGGGCACAGATACGCAGTATTTT; CDR3 protein: CASSGQGTDTQYF
V gene: TRBV6-6; J gene: TRBJ2-7; clone size: NA; D gene: NA; CDR3 DNA: TGTGCCAGCAGTCAACAGGGAGCTCGCTACGAGCAGTACTTC; CDR3 protein: CASSQQGARYEQYF
V gene: TRBV11-2; J gene: TRBJ1-1; clone size: NA; D gene: NA; CDR3 DNA: TGTGCCAGCAGCTTCTTTATCTGGAACACTGAAGCTTTCTTT; CDR3 protein: CASSFFIWNTEAFF
V gene: TRBV5-1; J gene: TRBJ2-7; clone size: NA; D gene: NA; CDR3 DNA: TGCGCCAGCAGCCCCCCCGGGGTTAATCCGGGGGAGCAGTACTTC; CDR3 protein: CASSPPGVNPGEQYF
V gene: TRBV2; J gene: TRBJ2-2; clone size: NA; D gene: TRBD1; CDR3 DNA: TGTGCCAGCAGGAGAGACAGGGGGCTGACCGGGGAGCTGTTTTTT; CDR3 protein: CASRRDRGLTGELFF
V gene: TRBV4-1; J gene: TRBJ1-5; clone size: NA; D gene: NA; CDR3 DNA: TGCGCCAGCAGCCAAGAGCCCCCACTCTATAATCAGCCCCAGCATTTT; CDR3 protein: CASSQEPPLYNQPQHF
V gene: TRBV19; J gene: TRBJ1-1; clone size: few; D gene: NA; CDR3 DNA: TGTGCCAGTAGTATGACAGCGAACACTGAAGCTTTCTTT; CDR3 protein: CASSMTANTEAFF
V gene: TRBV29-1; J gene: TRBJ2-5; clone size: NA; D gene: TRBD1; CDR3 DNA: TGCAGCGTCCCGGGACAGTCCCAAGAGACCCAGTACTTC; CDR3 protein: CSVPGQSQETQYF
V gene: TRBV15; J gene: TRBJ2-7; clone size: NA; D gene: NA; CDR3 DNA: TGTGCCACCAAACAGGGCCTGAGGTACGGGCAGTACTTC; CDR3 protein: CATKQGLRYGQYF
V gene: TRBV2; J gene: TRBJ2-3; clone size: NA; D gene: NA; CDR3 DNA: TGTGCCAGCAGTGCAGACACTCTCTCTAGCACAGATACGCAGTATTTT; CDR3 protein: CASSADTLSSTDTQYF
V gene: TRBV19; J gene: TRBJ2-3; clone size: NA; D gene: NA; CDR3 DNA: TGTGCCAGTAGTTCCGGGAGCACAGATACGCAGTATTTT; CDR3 protein: CASSSGSTDTQYF
V gene: TRBV27; J gene: TRBJ1-2; clone size: NA; D gene: TRBD1; CDR3 DNA: TGTGCCAGCAGTTTAGGACAGGGAAGGGGCTATGGCTACACCTTC; CDR3 protein: CASSLGQGRGYGYTF
V gene: TRBV7-2; J gene: TRBJ2-7; clone size: NA; D gene: TRBD2; CDR3 DNA: TGTGCCAGCAGCAACTTAGCGGGAGGGCCAATTGACGAGCAGTACTTC; CDR3 protein: CASSNLAGGPIDEQYF
V gene: TRBV18; J gene: TRBJ1-2; clone size: NA; D gene: NA; CDR3 DNA: TGTGCCAGCTCACCACCGTCGGCAGGGAACTATGGCTACACCTTC; CDR3 protein: CASSPPSAGNYGYTF
V gene: TRBV5-1; J gene: TRBJ2-5; clone size: once; D gene: TRBD1; CDR3 DNA: TGCGCCAGCAGCTTGGGACAGGGGTTGTCAGAGACCCAGTACTTC; CDR3 protein: CASSLGQGLSETQYF
V gene: TRBV27; J gene: TRBJ1-2; clone size: NA; D gene: TRBD1; CDR3 DNA: TGTGCCAGCAGGGACAGGGGCCCGGACGGCTACACCTTC; CDR3 protein: CASRDRGPDGYTF
V gene: TRBV5-1; J gene: TRBJ1-1; clone size: NA; D gene: TRBD1; CDR3 DNA: TGCGCCAGCAGCCCCACGGGACAGGGTCGCACTGAAGCTTTCTTT; CDR3 protein: CASSPTGQGRTEAFF
V gene: TRBV25-1; J gene: TRBJ2-1; clone size: NA; D gene: NA; CDR3 DNA: TGTGCCAGCAGTGAATCCCTAGCTAGCTCCTACAATGAGCAGTTCTTC; CDR3 protein: CASSESLASSYNEQFF
V gene: TRBV11-2; J gene: TRBJ2-7; clone size: NA; D gene: TRBD2; CDR3 DNA: TGTGCCAGCAGCCCCCCTAGCGGGAGGCGTTACGAGCAGTACTTC; CDR3 protein: CASSPPSGRRYEQYF
V gene: TRBV25-1; J gene: TRBJ2-1; clone size: NA; D gene: NA; CDR3 DNA: TGTGCCAGCAGTCTGGCGGCCCTGGGGGGTGAGCAGTTCTTC; CDR3 protein: CASSLAALGGEQFF